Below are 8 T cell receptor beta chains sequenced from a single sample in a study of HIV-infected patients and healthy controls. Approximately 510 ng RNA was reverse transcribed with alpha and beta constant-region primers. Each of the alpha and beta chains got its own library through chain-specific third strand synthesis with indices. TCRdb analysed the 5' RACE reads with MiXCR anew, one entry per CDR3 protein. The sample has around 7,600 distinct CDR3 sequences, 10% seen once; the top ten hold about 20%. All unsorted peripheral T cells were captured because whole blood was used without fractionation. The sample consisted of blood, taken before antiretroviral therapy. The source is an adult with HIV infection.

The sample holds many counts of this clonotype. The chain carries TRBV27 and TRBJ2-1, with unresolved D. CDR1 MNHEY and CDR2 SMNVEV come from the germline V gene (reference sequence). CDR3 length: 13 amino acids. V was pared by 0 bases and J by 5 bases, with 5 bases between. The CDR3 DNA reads TGTGCCAGCAGTTTATCGAGAGACAATGAGCAGTTCTTC. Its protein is CASSLSRDNEQFF.

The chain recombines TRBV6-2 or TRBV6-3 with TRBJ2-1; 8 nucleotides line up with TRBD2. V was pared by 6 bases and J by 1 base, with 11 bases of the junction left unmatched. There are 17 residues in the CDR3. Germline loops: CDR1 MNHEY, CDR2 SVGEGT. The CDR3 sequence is CASRTGLAFVSYNEQFF. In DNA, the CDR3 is TGTGCCAGCAGGACTGGACTAGCCTTTGTATCCTACAATGAGCAGTTCTTC.

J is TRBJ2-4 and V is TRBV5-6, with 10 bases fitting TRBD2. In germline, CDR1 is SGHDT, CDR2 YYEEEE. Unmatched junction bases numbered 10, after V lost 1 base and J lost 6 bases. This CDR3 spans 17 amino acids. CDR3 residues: CASSLRGLAGVLNIQYF. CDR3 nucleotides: TGTGCCAGCAGCTTGAGAGGCCTAGCGGGAGTTCTAAACATTCAGTACTTC.

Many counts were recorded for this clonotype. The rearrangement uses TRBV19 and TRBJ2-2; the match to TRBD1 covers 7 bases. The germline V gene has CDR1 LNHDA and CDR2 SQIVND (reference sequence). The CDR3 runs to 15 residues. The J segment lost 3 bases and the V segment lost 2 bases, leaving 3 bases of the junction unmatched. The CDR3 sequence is CASSITGDDTGELFF. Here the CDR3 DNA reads TGTGCCAGTAGTATAACAGGGGACGACACCGGGGAGCTGTTTTTT.

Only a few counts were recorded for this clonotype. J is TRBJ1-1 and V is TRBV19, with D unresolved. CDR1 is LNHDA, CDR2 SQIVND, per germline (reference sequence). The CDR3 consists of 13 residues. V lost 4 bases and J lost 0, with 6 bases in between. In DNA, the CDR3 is TGTGCCAGTAGTAGGGTAATGAACACTGAAGCTTTCTTT. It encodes CASSRVMNTEAFF.

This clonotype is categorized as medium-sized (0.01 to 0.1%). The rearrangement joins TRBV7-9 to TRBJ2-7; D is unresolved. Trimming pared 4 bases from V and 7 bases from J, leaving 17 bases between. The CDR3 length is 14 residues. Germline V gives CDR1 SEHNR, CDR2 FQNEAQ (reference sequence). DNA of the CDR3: TGTGCCAGCAGCTCCTTGCCGGCTTTTTGGGAGCAGTACTTC. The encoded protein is CASSSLPAFWEQYF. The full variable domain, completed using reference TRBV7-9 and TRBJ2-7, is DTGVSQNPRHKITKRGQNVTFRCDPISEHNRLYWYRQTLGQGPEFLTYFQNEAQLEKSRLLSDRFSAERPKGSFSTLEIQRTEQGDSAMYLCASSSLPAFWEQYFGPGTRLTVT.

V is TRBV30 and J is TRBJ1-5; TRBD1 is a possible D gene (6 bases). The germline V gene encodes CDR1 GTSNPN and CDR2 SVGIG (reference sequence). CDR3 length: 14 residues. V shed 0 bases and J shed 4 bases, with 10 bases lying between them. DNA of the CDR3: TGTGCCTGGAGTGTACAGGGTGGGAATCAGCCCCAGCATTTT. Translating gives CAWSVQGGNQPQHF.

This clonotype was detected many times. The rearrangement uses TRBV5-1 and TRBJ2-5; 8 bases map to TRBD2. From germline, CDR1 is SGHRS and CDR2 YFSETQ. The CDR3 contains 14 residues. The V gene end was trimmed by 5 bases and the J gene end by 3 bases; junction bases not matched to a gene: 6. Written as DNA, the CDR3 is TGCGCCAGCAGAGTACGAGCGGGGGAAGAGACCCAGTACTTC. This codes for CASRVRAGEETQYF.